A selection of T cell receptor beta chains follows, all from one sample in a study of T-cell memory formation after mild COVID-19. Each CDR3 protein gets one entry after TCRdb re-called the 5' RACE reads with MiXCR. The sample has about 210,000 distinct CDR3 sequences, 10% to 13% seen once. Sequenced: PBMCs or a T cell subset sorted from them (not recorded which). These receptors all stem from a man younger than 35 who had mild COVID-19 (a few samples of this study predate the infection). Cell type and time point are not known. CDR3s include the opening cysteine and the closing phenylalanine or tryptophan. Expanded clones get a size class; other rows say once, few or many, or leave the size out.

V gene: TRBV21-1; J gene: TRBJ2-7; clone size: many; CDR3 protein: CASSIGTGKRYYEQYF
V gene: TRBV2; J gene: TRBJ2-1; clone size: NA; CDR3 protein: CAGRLARYNEQFF
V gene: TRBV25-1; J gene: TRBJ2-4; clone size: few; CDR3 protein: CASSEEYIGNIQYF
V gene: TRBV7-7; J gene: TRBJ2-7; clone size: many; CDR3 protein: CASSSGRGSSYEQYF
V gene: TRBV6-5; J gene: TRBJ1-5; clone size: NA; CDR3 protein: CASSPGMGAKRQPQHF
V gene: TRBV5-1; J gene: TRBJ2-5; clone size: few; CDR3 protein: CASRGNPQETQYF
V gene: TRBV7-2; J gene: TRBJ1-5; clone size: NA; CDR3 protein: CASTLGGSGVGQPQHF
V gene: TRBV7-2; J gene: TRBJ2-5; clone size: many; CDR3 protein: CASSKARAGETQYF
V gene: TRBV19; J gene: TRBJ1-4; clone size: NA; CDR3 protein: CASSPEFGTNEKLFF
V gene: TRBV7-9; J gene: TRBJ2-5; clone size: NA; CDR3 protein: CASSLGWIEGTQYF
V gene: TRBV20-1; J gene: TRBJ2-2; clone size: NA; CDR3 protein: CSASPPLDTGELFF
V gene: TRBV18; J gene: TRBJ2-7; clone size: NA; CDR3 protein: CASSPDQVTGFKQYF
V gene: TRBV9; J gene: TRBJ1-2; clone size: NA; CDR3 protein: CASSSRGGLYGYTF
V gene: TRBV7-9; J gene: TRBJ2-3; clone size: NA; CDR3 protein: CASSLSLRLAVYTQYF
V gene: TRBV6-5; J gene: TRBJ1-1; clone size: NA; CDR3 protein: CASSILGQGNTEAFF
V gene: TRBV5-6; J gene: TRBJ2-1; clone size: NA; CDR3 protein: CASSDSGRGSNEQFF
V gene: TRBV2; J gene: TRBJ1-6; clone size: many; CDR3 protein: CASSDLSSESPLHF
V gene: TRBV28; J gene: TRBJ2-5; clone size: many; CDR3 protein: CASSVTGTVETQYF
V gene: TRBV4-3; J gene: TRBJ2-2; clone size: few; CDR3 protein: CASSQDGRPNTGELFF
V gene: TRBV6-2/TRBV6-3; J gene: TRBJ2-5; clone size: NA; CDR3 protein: CASRPTGGLETQYF
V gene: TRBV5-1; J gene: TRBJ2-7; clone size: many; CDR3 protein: CASKRDTITYEQYF
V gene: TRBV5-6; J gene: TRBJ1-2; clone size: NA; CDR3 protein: CASSPFFQGAGYTF
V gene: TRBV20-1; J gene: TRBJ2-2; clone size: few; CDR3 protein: CSASRPTGELFF
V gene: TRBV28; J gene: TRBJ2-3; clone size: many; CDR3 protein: CASSRDYTDTQYF
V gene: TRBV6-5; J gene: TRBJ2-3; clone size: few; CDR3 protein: CASSYGGRDKRAQYF
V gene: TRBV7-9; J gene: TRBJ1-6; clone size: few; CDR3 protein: CASSLSDRDNSPLHF
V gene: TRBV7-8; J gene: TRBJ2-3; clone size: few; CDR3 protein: CASSGTRASTDTQYF
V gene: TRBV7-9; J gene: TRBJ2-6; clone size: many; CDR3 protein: CASSLVAGSGANVLTF
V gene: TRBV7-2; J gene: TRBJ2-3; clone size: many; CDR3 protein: CASSPGQGSDTQYF
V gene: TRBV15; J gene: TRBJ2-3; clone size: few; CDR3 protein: CATSGWDLTDTQYF
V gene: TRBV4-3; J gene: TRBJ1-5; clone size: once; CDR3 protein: CASSQERTGAQPQHF
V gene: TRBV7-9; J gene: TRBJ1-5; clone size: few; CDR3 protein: CASSPGDYSNQPQHF
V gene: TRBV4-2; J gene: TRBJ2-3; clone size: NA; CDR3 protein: CASSQSSSTDTQYF
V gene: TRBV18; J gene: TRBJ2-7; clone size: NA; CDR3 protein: CASSHTASYEQYF